This record covers a single T cell receptor (beta chain). The entry originates in a study of T cell responses to AZD1222 COVID-19 vaccine. Per the germline V gene, CDR1 is SGDLS and CDR2 is YYNGEE. CDR3 size: 14 residues. V lost 3 bases, J lost 4 bases, and 6 bases stayed unmatched. Produced via immunoSEQ multiplex PCR; TCRdb's table is partial and in-frame only. The sample has about 140,000 clones, roughly 93% seen once. Source: peripheral blood, taken after recovery from COVID-19. The rearrangement links TRBV9 to TRBJ1-1, with 7 bases identical to TRBD1. This receptor was obtained from an adult who had recovered from COVID-19. The CDR3 nucleotides read TGTGCCAGCAGCGAGATCGACAGGGCCACTGAAGCTTTCTTT. As protein: CASSEIDRATEAFF.